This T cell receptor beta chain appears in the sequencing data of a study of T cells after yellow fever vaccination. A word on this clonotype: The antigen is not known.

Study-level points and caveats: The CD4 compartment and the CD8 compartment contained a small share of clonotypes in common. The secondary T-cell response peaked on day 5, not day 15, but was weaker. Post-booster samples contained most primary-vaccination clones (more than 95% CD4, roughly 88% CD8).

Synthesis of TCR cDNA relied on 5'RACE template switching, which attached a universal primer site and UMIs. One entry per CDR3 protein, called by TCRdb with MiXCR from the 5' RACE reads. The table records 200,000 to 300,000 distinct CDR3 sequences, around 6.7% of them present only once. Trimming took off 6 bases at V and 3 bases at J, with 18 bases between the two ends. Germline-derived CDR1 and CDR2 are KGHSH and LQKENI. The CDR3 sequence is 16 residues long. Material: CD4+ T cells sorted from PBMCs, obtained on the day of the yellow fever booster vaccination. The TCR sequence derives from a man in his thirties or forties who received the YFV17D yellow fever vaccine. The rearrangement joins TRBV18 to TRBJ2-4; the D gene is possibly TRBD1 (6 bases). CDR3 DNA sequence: TGTGCCAGCTCTCCAGGGGCCAGGGGCATCAAAAACATTCAGTACTTC. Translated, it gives CASSPGARGIKNIQYF.